This entry concerns a single T cell receptor (beta chain). Different DNA sequences within this sample yield the same CDR3. The V gene lost 8 bases and the J gene lost 0 bases, with 9 bases spanning the gap. Per germline, CDR1 SGHRS and CDR2 YFSETQ. The CDR3 has 14 residues. The data are from a study of blood T cell repertoires in COVID-19. In the study overall: Samples came from the United States, Italy and Spain, spanning acute and convalescent COVID-19. PBMCs, B-cell-depleted T cells, or T cells provided the cDNA or gDNA that made up the material.

TCRdb keeps only in-frame clones here, not all; method: immunoSEQ multiplex PCR. The sample lists 98,000 or so clones, over 65% seen once, with about 1.8% in the top ten. Sequenced sample: peripheral blood. This receptor was obtained from a woman between 35 and 50 years old with acute or convalescent COVID-19. The rearrangement uses TRBV5-1 and TRBJ2-6; perhaps TRBD1 as D (5 bases). The CDR3 here is CASRQNSGANVLTF. CDR3 DNA: TGCGCCAGTCGACAGAACTCTGGGGCCAACGTCCTGACTTTC.